The 6 T cell receptor beta chains reported below all come from one sample, sequenced in a study of blood T cell repertoires in COVID-19. Measured with immunoSEQ multiplex PCR; TCRdb has only the in-frame clones, and not every one. The sample has 120,000 to 150,000 clones, 65% to 90% seen once. The sequencing input was peripheral blood. The receptors were gathered from a man aged 50 or older with acute or convalescent COVID-19.

The gene calls are TRBV6-1 and TRBJ2-3; 7 positions match TRBD2. The CDR3 is 16 amino acids. V trimming: 0 bases; J trimming: 4 bases; junction bases outside the gene matches: 7. Per the germline V gene, CDR1 is MNHNS and CDR2 is SASEGT. CDR3 protein: CASSEAVGGYSDTQYF. CDR3 coding DNA: TGTGCCAGCAGTGAAGCGGTGGGGGGGTATTCAGATACGCAGTATTTT.

V and J are TRBV6-6 and TRBJ2-1, with TRBD2 as a possible D gene (6 bases). The CDR3 has 13 residues. Germline lookup yields CDR1 MNHNY and CDR2 SVGAGI (reference sequence). Trimming removed 8 bases from V and 9 bases from J, with 17 bases in between. This chain's CDR3 is CASLDGRYGEQFF. The CDR3, as DNA: TGTGCCAGCCTCGACGGGAGATACGGTGAGCAGTTCTTC.

The chain couples TRBV5-1 to TRBJ1-1, with a tentative D call TRBD1 (6 bases). The CDR3 consists of 14 residues. Trimming took 0 bases from V and 1 from J, leaving 7 bases between them. The germline CDR1 and CDR2 sequences are SGHRS and YFSETQ. CDR3 protein: CASSLDRANTEAFF. The CDR3 DNA reads as TGCGCCAGCAGCTTGGACAGGGCGAACACTGAAGCTTTCTTT.

This chain joins TRBV9 and TRBJ1-2; D unresolved. The CDR3 sequence is 11 residues long. Trimming pared 6 bases from V and 8 bases from J, leaving 11 bases between. The germline V gene encodes CDR1 SGDLS and CDR2 YYNGEE. This chain's CDR3 is CASTGKWGYTF. The CDR3 DNA follows: TGTGCCAGCACGGGGAAATGGGGCTACACCTTC.

The rearrangement links TRBV24-1 to TRBJ2-3, with a tentative D call TRBD2 (6 bases). The V and J ends lost 5 bases and 3 bases respectively, with 14 bases between them. From germline, CDR1 is KGHDR and CDR2 SFDVKD. The CDR3 is made up of 15 amino acids. As DNA, the CDR3 is TGTGCCACCAGTGCCGTCCGCGGGATTACAGATACGCAGTATTTT. It specifies CATSAVRGITDTQYF.

The V call is TRBV7-8, the J call TRBJ2-2; 9 nucleotides agree with TRBD1. J was trimmed by 1 base and V by 0 bases; bases with no gene match: 3. The length of the CDR3 is 17 residues. Germline values: CDR1 SGHVS, CDR2 FQNEAQ. The CDR3 is CASSLAGQGLNTGELFF. CDR3 DNA: TGTGCCAGCAGCTTAGCCGGACAGGGGTTGAACACCGGGGAGCTGTTTTTT.